This entry lists 11 T cell receptor beta chains sequenced from one sample in a study of shared clonotypes between healthy human individuals. Profiled with immunoSEQ multiplex PCR; TCRdb holds only in-frame clones, not every one. The sample yields some 100,000 clones, about 71% seen once. Sequencing was performed on memory CD8+ T cells sorted from blood. Stated subset: CD45RO+ cells pooled with CCR7-negative TemRA cells. Receptors were obtained from a woman in her 30s in good health.

V and J are TRBV28 and TRBJ2-7; 7 bases align to TRBD2. The CDR3 spans 16 residues. CDR1 MDHEN and CDR2 SYDVKM come from the germline V gene. J was trimmed by 3 bases and V by 5 bases; bases with no gene match: 13. The CDR3, as DNA: TGTGCCAGCAGTGACCGTGGGGGAGGGCCGTACTACGAGCAGTACTTC. It yields the protein CASSDRGGGPYYEQYF.

The rearrangement joins TRBV25-1 to TRBJ2-1, with TRBD2 identical over 10 bases. J was trimmed by 7 bases and V by 7 bases; bases with no gene match: 4. The CDR3 runs 13 residues. Germline CDR1 MGHDK, CDR2 SYGVNS. The DNA for the CDR3 is TGTGCCAGCACTAGCGGGAGAGTAAATGAGCAGTTCTTC. Translated, it gives CASTSGRVNEQFF.

Only a few counts were recorded for this clone. This sequence joins TRBV2 and TRBJ2-7, with D perhaps matching TRBD2 (6 bases). This CDR3 contains 8 residues. Germline loops: CDR1 SNHLY, CDR2 FYNNEI. The ends were cut back, 11 bases at V and 7 bases at J, with 6 bases in the middle. In DNA, the CDR3 is TGTGCCGCGGGGGAGCAGTACTTC. Its translation is CAAGEQYF.

Of note for this clone: A much larger clone lies one base from this, so it may be a read error. Other DNA sequences within the sample encode an identical CDR3. The gene calls are TRBV9 and TRBJ1-1; no reliable D call. Germline CDR1 reads SGDLS; CDR2 reads YYNGEE. The ends were cut back, 0 bases at V and 1 base at J, with 7 bases in the middle. The CDR3 has 14 amino acids. The CDR3 sequence: CASSVAWGNTEAFF. The CDR3 nucleotides are TGTGCCAGCAGCGTAGCGTGGGGGAACACTGAAGCTTTCTTT.

This clone showed up many times. The V and J genes are TRBV10-3 and TRBJ2-7, with D tentatively TRBD2 (5 bases). This CDR3 is built from 13 residues. Trimming removed 8 bases from V and 2 bases from J, with 13 bases in between. Germline V gene lookup returns CDR1 ENHRY and CDR2 SYGVKD. The CDR3 protein is CAILGEGAYEQYF. The CDR3 DNA follows: TGTGCCATCCTAGGCGAGGGAGCCTACGAGCAGTACTTC.

The V gene is TRBV7-8, the J gene TRBJ1-2, with 10 bases identical to TRBD1. CDR3 length: 17 amino acids. Germline CDR1 and CDR2: SGHVS and FQNEAQ. The trim removed 5 bases at V and 4 bases at J, leaving 13 bases unmatched. CDR3: CASSTRLDRGRVYGYTF. CDR3 bases: TGTGCCAGCAGCACTCGCCTAGACAGGGGGCGCGTCTATGGCTACACCTTC.

This clone was seen only once. The V call is TRBV2, the J call TRBJ2-7; D remains ambiguous. The CDR3 consists of 14 residues. The germline V gene has CDR1 SNHLY and CDR2 FYNNEI. Between the trimmed V and J ends, which lost 7 bases and 7 bases, there was a span of 20 bases. CDR3 amino acids: CASTRLVTQREQYF. The CDR3 region has the DNA TGTGCCAGCACCAGGCTAGTAACCCAAAGAGAGCAGTACTTC.

The rearrangement uses TRBV6-5 and TRBJ2-7; unclear D gene. The CDR3 runs to 13 residues. The germline gives CDR1 MNHEY, CDR2 SVGAGI. Trimming took off 8 bases at V and 7 bases at J, with 18 bases between the two ends. CDR3: CASGYYLRAEQYF. The CDR3 nucleotides are TGTGCCAGCGGATACTACCTGCGTGCGGAGCAGTACTTC.

The chain is built from TRBV2 and TRBJ2-7, with D uncertain. The CDR3 has 15 amino acids. CDR1 SNHLY and CDR2 FYNNEI come from the germline V gene. Deletions cut 7 bases from V and 2 bases from J, with 18 bases between. The DNA of the CDR3 is TGTGCCAGCACCGCGACTCCCATCTCAACCTACGAGCAGTACTTC. Translation gives CASTATPISTYEQYF.

The table lists this clone with a few counts. V is TRBV7-3 and J is TRBJ1-6, with D possibly matching TRBD1 (5 bases). CDR1 is SGHTA, CDR2 FQGTGA, per germline. This CDR3 comprises 13 residues. The germline V and J ends were trimmed by 2 bases and 8 bases, with 7 bases remaining between them. The CDR3 sequence is CASSLDSHSPLHF. The CDR3 DNA is TGTGCCAGCAGCTTAGACAGCCATTCACCCCTCCACTTT. Together with reference TRBV7-3 and TRBJ1-6, the CDR3 gives the full variable domain: GAGVSQTPSNKVTEKGKYVELRCDPISGHTALYWYRQSLGQGPEFLIYFQGTGAADDSGLPNDRFFAVRPEGSVSTLKIQRTERGDSAVYLCASSLDSHSPLHFGNGTRLTVT.

This clone was counted between two and nine times. V gene TRBV4-2 combines with J gene TRBJ2-5; D is uncertain. The V and J ends lost 5 bases and 2 bases respectively, with 9 bases between them. This CDR3 region has 13 residues. CDR1 and CDR2 (germline): LGHNA, YNFKEQ. CDR3 sequence (DNA): TGTGCCAGCAGCTACGGACCTCAAGAGACCCAGTACTTC. This codes for CASSYGPQETQYF.